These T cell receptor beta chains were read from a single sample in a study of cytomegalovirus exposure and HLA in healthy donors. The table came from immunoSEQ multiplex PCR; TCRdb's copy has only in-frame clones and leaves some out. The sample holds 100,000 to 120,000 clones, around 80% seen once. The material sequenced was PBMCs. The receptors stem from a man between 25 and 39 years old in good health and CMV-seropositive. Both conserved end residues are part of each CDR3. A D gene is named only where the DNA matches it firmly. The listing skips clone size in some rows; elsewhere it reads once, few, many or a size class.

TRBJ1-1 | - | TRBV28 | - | TGTGCCAGCAGTTTATTTGTCAGGAAGAACACTGAAGCTTTCTTT | CASSLFVRKNTEAFF
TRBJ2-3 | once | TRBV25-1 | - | TGTGCCAGCAGTGAATGGGAGGGGGGGGGTTCGGATACGCAGTATTTT | CASSEWEGGGSDTQYF
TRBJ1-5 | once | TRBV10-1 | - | TGCGCCAGCAGTGATGTATTACAGGGATCCCCGGGCAATCAGCCCCAGCATTTT | CASSDVLQGSPGNQPQHF
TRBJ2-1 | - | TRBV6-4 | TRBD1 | TGTGCCAGCAGCGCTGATTCCGGGACAGTGCAGTTCTTC | CASSADSGTVQFF
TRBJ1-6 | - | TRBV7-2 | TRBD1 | TGTGCCAGCAGCTACAGGGGGGAGGCCCGTAGTAATTCACCCCTCCACTTT | CASSYRGEARSNSPLHF
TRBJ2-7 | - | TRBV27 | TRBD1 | TGTGCCAGCAGCATGACAGGGGCCATCTACGAGCAGTACTTC | CASSMTGAIYEQYF
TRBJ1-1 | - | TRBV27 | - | TGTGCCAGCAGTTTAAAATCTCAGGGAACTGAAGCTTTCTTT | CASSLKSQGTEAFF
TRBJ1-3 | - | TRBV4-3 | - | TGCGCCAGCAGCCAAGAACTCCCCGGGAGTGGAAACACCATATATTTT | CASSQELPGSGNTIYF
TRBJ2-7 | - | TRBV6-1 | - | TGTGCCAGCGGCCAGACTGTTTCTAACTTTTACGAGCAGTACTTC | CASGQTVSNFYEQYF
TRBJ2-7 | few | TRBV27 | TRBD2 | TGTGCCAGCAGTCTAGCGGGGGAGAGCTCCTACGAGCAGTACTTC | CASSLAGESSYEQYF
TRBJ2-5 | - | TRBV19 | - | TGTGCCAGTAGTATATCGGAGTTTCAAGAGACCCAGTACTTC | CASSISEFQETQYF
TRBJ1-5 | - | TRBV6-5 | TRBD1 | TGTGCCAGCAGGATGGGACAGAGAGTCGATCAGCCCCAGCATTTT | CASRMGQRVDQPQHF
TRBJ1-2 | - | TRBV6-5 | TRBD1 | TGTGCCAGCAGTTACCTCAGGACAGGGGGCACCTGTGGCTACACCTTC | CASSYLRTGGTCGYTF
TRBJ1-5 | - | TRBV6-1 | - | TGTGCCAGCAGTGAATACAGGGCAAGCAATCAGCCCCAGCATTTT | CASSEYRASNQPQHF